These 23 T cell receptor beta chains were sequenced from one sample in a study of regulatory T cells in long-lasting Graves disease. Researchers made TCR beta libraries by using iRepertoire HTBI primers and running Arm-PCR on CDR3 regions. TCRdb re-derived calls from the multiplex PCR reads in MiXCR, one entry per CDR3 protein. The sample contains 650,000 to 700,000 distinct CDR3 sequences, approximately 31% of which appear only once. Specified time point: persistent/refractory GD, antithyroid drugs over 5 years with positive TRAb. RNA from PBMCs was the source of the TCR library. The sequenced sample was peripheral blood mononuclear cells (PBMCs), obtained when the disease was refractory, from a patient treated with antithyroid drugs. Receptor source: a female donor with Graves disease.

This clonotype showed up just a few times. The J gene is TRBJ1-2, the V gene TRBV27; D unclear. This CDR3 contains 15 residues. The germline CDR1 and CDR2 sequences are MNHEY and SMNVEV (reference sequence). V was pared by 4 bases and J by 1 base, with 13 bases between. The CDR3 loop reads CASSSAGAGNYGYTF. The DNA for the CDR3 is TGTGCCAGCAGTTCGGCGGGCGCGGGTAACTATGGCTACACCTTC.

In its sample, this clonotype was seen a few times. This sequence joins TRBV28 and TRBJ1-5; D is undetermined. The CDR3 spans 14 residues. V was trimmed by 7 bases and J by 1 base, leaving 11 bases between them. The germline CDR1 and CDR2 sequences are MDHEN and SYDVKM. The CDR3 reads CASNVIASNQPQHF. In DNA form, the CDR3 reads TGTGCCAGCAACGTGATAGCAAGCAATCAGCCCCAGCATTTT.

The V gene is TRBV28, the J gene TRBJ1-5; a possible D gene is TRBD1 (5 bases). CDR3 size: 12 residues. V was trimmed by 7 bases and J by 4 bases, leaving 8 bases between them. Germline V lookup: CDR1 MDHEN, CDR2 SYDVKM. CDR3 amino acids: CASKPGNQPQHF. In DNA, the CDR3 is TGTGCCAGCAAACCAGGGAATCAGCCCCAGCATTTT.

The V and J genes are TRBV29-1 and TRBJ1-2, with 8 positions matching TRBD1. The CDR3 extends over 13 amino acids. Germline CDR1 and CDR2: SQVTM and ANQGSEA. Trimming cost V 7 bases and J 3 bases; bases outside gene matches: 7. The chain's CDR3 is CSAIRGQDYGYTF. The DNA for the CDR3 is TGCAGCGCAATCAGGGGGCAGGACTATGGCTACACCTTC.

Comments on this clonotype: The junction shows a germline mismatch at one end, possibly a read error. The gene calls are TRBV6-4 and TRBJ2-7, with D perhaps matching TRBD2 (6 bases). This CDR3 contains 13 residues. Germline V lookup: CDR1 MRHNA, CDR2 SNTAGT. The CDR3, as DNA: TGTGCCAGCAGTTACTCGGAGGGCGGGGAGCAGTACTTC. It yields the protein CASSYSEGGEQYF.

This clonotype showed up just a few times. The chain is built from TRBV30 and TRBJ2-5; possible D gene TRBD1, 6 bases. The CDR3 loop spans 12 amino acids. CDR1 is GTSNPN, CDR2 SVGIG, per germline (reference sequence). V lost 6 bases to trimming and J lost 1 base, with 9 bases between them. The CDR3 here is CACDRSQETQYF. The DNA of the CDR3 is TGTGCCTGCGACAGGTCCCAAGAGACCCAGTACTTC.

This clonotype has at least ten counts. The chain joins TRBV11-2 to TRBJ1-1, with D uncertain. CDR3 length: 14 residues. V lost 3 bases, J lost 1 base, and 9 bases lay in between. The V gene's germline CDR1 is SGHAT and CDR2 FQNNGV. CDR3 loop: CASSFPVGNTEAFF. In DNA, the CDR3 is TGTGCCAGCAGCTTTCCCGTTGGGAACACTGAAGCTTTCTTT.

V usage is TRBV30 and J usage is TRBJ1-3; possible D gene TRBD1, 5 bases. The germline CDR1 and CDR2 sequences are GTSNPN and SVGIG (reference sequence). The CDR3 runs 14 residues. Trimming stripped 2 bases from V and 0 bases from J, with 8 bases between. The chain's CDR3 is CAWSTDSSGNTIYF. For the CDR3, the DNA is TGTGCCTGGAGTACCGACAGCTCTGGAAACACCATATATTTT.

V is TRBV12-3 or TRBV12-4 and J is TRBJ2-7; a possible D gene is TRBD2 (7 bases). The CDR3 spans 13 residues. V was trimmed by 7 bases and J by 4 bases, leaving 14 bases between them. The CDR3 DNA reads TGTGCCAGCAAGGGGGGGGTTTCTTACGAGCAGTACTTC. Translated: CASKGGVSYEQYF.

This clonotype was observed many times. The rearrangement joins TRBV12-3 or TRBV12-4 to TRBJ2-5, with TRBD2 matching over 7 bases. The CDR3 runs to 16 residues. V gave up 6 bases and J gave up 3 bases; unmatched junction bases: 13. CDR3 DNA sequence: TGTGCCAGCAGCAATACTCGGACTAGTCCTGAAGAGACCCAGTACTTC. Amino acids: CASSNTRTSPEETQYF.

V and J are TRBV5-1 and TRBJ2-2; TRBD1 matches at 7 bases. Germline V gene data show CDR1 as SGHRS and CDR2 as YFSETQ. This CDR3 comprises 13 residues. The ends lost 7 bases at V and 4 bases at J; junction bases unmatched: 4. CDR3 bases: TGCGCCAGCGGCAGGGGGACCACCGGGGAGCTGTTTTTT. Protein: CASGRGTTGELFF.

The chain carries TRBV20-1 and TRBJ2-2; TRBD2 might be the D (5 bases). Germline lookup yields CDR1 DFQATT and CDR2 SNEGSKA (reference sequence). Trimming took 0 bases from V and 4 from J, leaving 12 bases between them. This CDR3 region has 15 residues. CDR3 loop: CSARDAIRGTGELFF. The CDR3 DNA follows: TGCAGTGCTAGAGATGCGATTCGGGGCACCGGGGAGCTGTTTTTT.

There are a few counts of this clonotype. The V and J genes are TRBV28 and TRBJ1-2; 7 bases fit TRBD1. The CDR3 contains 14 residues. With V trimmed by 8 bases and J by 1 base, 7 bases remained unmatched. CDR1 is MDHEN and CDR2 is SYDVKM in the germline V gene. The CDR3 reads CASAWDRNNYGYTF. The CDR3 bases are TGTGCCAGCGCTTGGGACAGAAATAACTATGGCTACACCTTC.

This clonotype occurred a few times. This rearrangement joins TRBV11-2 to TRBJ2-7, with D possibly TRBD2 on 7 matching bases. CDR1 SGHAT and CDR2 FQNNGV come from the germline V gene. The CDR3 is made up of 15 amino acids. V shed 0 bases and J shed 4 bases, with 13 bases lying between them. The CDR3 DNA follows: TGTGCCAGCAGCTTAGAGGGGGGGCCAGGTTACGAGCAGTACTTC. This codes for CASSLEGGPGYEQYF.

The chain uses TRBV6-2 or TRBV6-3 and TRBJ1-1; D is uncertain. CDR3 length: 12 residues. Germline CDR1 is MNHEY and CDR2 is SVGEGT. The V end lost 8 bases, the J end lost 5 bases, and 12 bases lay between the germline ends. The CDR3 bases are TGTGCCAGCTCTTTCAGGTGGACTGAAGCTTTCTTT. Amino acid sequence: CASSFRWTEAFF.

The table lists this clonotype with many counts. V is TRBV28 and J is TRBJ1-2; D gene uncertain. V lost 3 bases and J 4 bases, leaving 12 bases between the germline ends. CDR3 length: 14 residues. Germline CDR1 is MDHEN and CDR2 is SYDVKM. The CDR3 loop is CASSFSYTSYGYTF. CDR3 DNA sequence: TGTGCCAGCAGTTTTTCCTACACCAGCTATGGCTACACCTTC.

V usage is TRBV7-3 and J usage is TRBJ2-1, with TRBD2 identical over 15 bases. Germline V gene sequence: CDR1 SGHTA, CDR2 FQGTGA. V lost 4 bases and J lost 0; bases outside the gene matches: 7. The CDR3 loop spans 19 amino acids. The CDR3: CASSSRGTSGRSSYNEQFF. The CDR3 DNA sequence: TGTGCCAGCAGCTCGAGGGGGACTAGCGGGAGGAGCTCCTACAATGAGCAGTTCTTC.

The V and J genes are TRBV7-6 and TRBJ1-1, with D perhaps TRBD1 (5 bases). Germline V gene data show CDR1 as SGHVS and CDR2 as FNYEAQ. Between the trimmed V and J ends, which lost 1 base and 1 base, there was a span of 25 bases. This CDR3 is 20 amino acids long. CDR3 residues: CASSLVGVGAGSMKNTEAFF. In DNA, the CDR3 is TGTGCCAGCAGCTTAGTAGGTGTTGGGGCAGGCAGTATGAAGAACACTGAAGCTTTCTTT.

In this sample, this clonotype turned up a few times. This chain links TRBV11-2 with TRBJ2-1; no clear D gene. V lost 1 base to trimming and J lost 8 bases, with 6 bases between them. The germline gives CDR1 SGHAT, CDR2 FQNNGV. CDR3 length equals 12 residues. The CDR3 region has the DNA TGTGCCAGCAGCTTAGTTGGCCATGAGCAGTTCTTC. Protein sequence: CASSLVGHEQFF.

As for this clonotype: In this CDR3 the conserved last residue, phenylalanine or tryptophan, is missing, so a read error is likely. The chain recombines TRBV6-1 with TRBJ2-7, with TRBD1 as a possible D gene (6 bases). The V end lost 10 bases, the J end lost 0 bases, and 16 bases lay between the germline ends. The CDR3 is 14 amino acids. Germline CDR1 is MNHNS and CDR2 is SASEGT. This CDR3 is CATSQTGSSYEQYS. The CDR3 region has the DNA TGTGCCACTTCCCAGACAGGTAGCTCCTACGAGCAGTACTCC.

This clonotype was seen repeatedly, ten times or more. The chain uses TRBV10-3 and TRBJ2-7; 11 positions agree with TRBD2. With V trimmed by 3 bases and J by 3 bases, 10 bases remained unmatched. Germline V CDR1 and CDR2: ENHRY, SYGVKD. The CDR3 has 17 amino acids. The chain's CDR3 is CAISDDGTSGRVYEQYF. The CDR3 DNA reads TGTGCCATCAGTGATGATGGCACTAGCGGGAGAGTCTACGAGCAGTACTTC.

The V call is TRBV7-2, the J call TRBJ1-2; D is ambiguous. The length of the CDR3 is 12 residues. Germline loops: CDR1 SGHTA, CDR2 FQGNSA. Trimming pared 5 bases from V and 6 bases from J, leaving 10 bases between. The CDR3 loop reads CASSPHTNGYTF. CDR3 DNA: TGTGCCAGCAGCCCGCATACTAATGGCTACACCTTC.

This clonotype was recorded a few times. This chain joins TRBV3-1 and TRBJ2-7; 7 bases map to TRBD2. CDR3 length: 15 residues. Germline assignment: CDR1 LGHDT and CDR2 YNNKEL (reference sequence). J lost 3 bases, V lost 2 bases, and 7 bases had no gene match. The CDR3 DNA reads TGTGCCAGCAGCCAATCCTGGGGAGGGCGCTACGAGCAGTACTTC. The encoded protein is CASSQSWGGRYEQYF.